This entry lists 21 T cell receptor beta chains sequenced from one sample in a study of shared clonotypes between healthy human individuals. TCRdb's copy holds only in-frame clones and misses some; the assay was immunoSEQ multiplex PCR. Of around 980,000 clones detected, roughly 74% appear once; the ten largest clones hold roughly 0.61%. The sequencing input was memory CD4+ T cells from PBMCs. Subset denoted: CD45RA-negative fraction. The receptors originated from a man between 18 and 29 years old in good health. Some clones in this sample may be carry-over from other donors' samples.

This chain links TRBV9 with TRBJ2-5; 9 positions agree with TRBD1. The CDR3 runs to 16 residues. Unmatched junction bases numbered 5, after V lost 0 bases and J lost 2 bases. The germline CDR1 and CDR2 sequences are SGDLS and YYNGEE. CDR3 coding DNA: TGTGCCAGCAGCGTAGGTGCGGGACAGGGACAAGAGACCCAGTACTTC. This translates into CASSVGAGQGQETQYF.

The CDR3 coding sequence is TGTGCCAGTAGTAAGCAAGGTACCTATGGCTACACCTTC. Amino acids: CASSKQGTYGYTF. The chain joins TRBV19 to TRBJ1-2; no firm D call. The CDR3 has 13 amino acids. V was cut by 4 bases and J by 4 bases, with 10 bases left in between. The germline V gene encodes CDR1 LNHDA and CDR2 SQIVND (reference sequence).

This chain links TRBV9 with TRBJ1-2, with 8 bases that match TRBD1. CDR3 length equals 14 residues. Germline values: CDR1 SGDLS, CDR2 YYNGEE. The J segment lost 4 bases and the V segment lost 3 bases, leaving 5 bases of the junction unmatched. The CDR3 DNA sequence: TGTGCCAGCAGCGCAACAGGACAGGGCTATGGCTACACCTTC. It translates to CASSATGQGYGYTF.

V is TRBV2 and J is TRBJ2-3; the D is unclear. The V gene's germline CDR1 is SNHLY and CDR2 FYNNEI. The CDR3 sequence is 12 residues long. V was clipped by 3 bases and J by 6 bases, with 7 bases between them. This CDR3 is CASSEADDTQYF. CDR3 bases: TGTGCCAGCAGTGAGGCGGACGATACGCAGTATTTT.

Notes on this clone: One junction end does not reproduce the germline sequence, and a read error may be involved. The chain links TRBV11-2 to TRBJ2-4, with D possibly matching TRBD1 (5 bases). Per the germline V gene, CDR1 is SGHAT and CDR2 is FQNNGV. This CDR3 is 11 amino acids long. CDR3 coding DNA: TGTGCCAGCAGCTTAGGGCAGAGACAGAACTTC. This encodes CASSLGQRQNF.

Here the CDR3 reads CASSFGEGTTDTQYF. The CDR3 DNA sequence: TGTGCCAGCAGTTTCGGAGAGGGTACCACAGATACGCAGTATTTT. V gene TRBV28 combines with J gene TRBJ2-3; D might be TRBD2 (5 bases). The germline V gene encodes CDR1 MDHEN and CDR2 SYDVKM. Trimming removed 3 bases at V and 2 bases at J, with 12 bases between. CDR3 length: 15 residues.

V gene TRBV5-4 combines with J gene TRBJ2-1; 7 bases are shared with TRBD1. From germline, CDR1 is SGHNT and CDR2 YYREEE (reference sequence). The CDR3 has 16 residues. V lost 5 bases and J lost 0; bases outside the gene matches: 8. CDR3 coding DNA: TGTGCCAGCAGTTCGCCGGGGACAGACTCCTACAATGAGCAGTTCTTC. Translated, it gives CASSSPGTDSYNEQFF.

This chain links TRBV7-9 with TRBJ1-4; perhaps TRBD1 as D (5 bases). V lost 5 bases and J lost 0, with 10 bases in between. This CDR3 is built from 15 residues. The germline CDR1 and CDR2 sequences are SEHNR and FQNEAQ (reference sequence). The CDR3, as DNA: TGTGCCAGCAGCAGAAGGGGTACAACTAATGAAAAACTGTTTTTT. Its protein is CASSRRGTTNEKLFF. The entire variable domain, with the rest obtained from reference TRBV7-9 and TRBJ1-4, is as follows: DTGVSQNPRHKITKRGQNVTFRCDPISEHNRLYWYRQTLGQGPEFLTYFQNEAQLEKSRLLSDRFSAERPKGSFSTLEIQRTEQGDSAMYLCASSRRGTTNEKLFFGSGTQLSVL.

The V gene is TRBV6-5, the J gene TRBJ1-1; the D is unclear. The germline gives CDR1 MNHEY, CDR2 SVGAGI. There are 13 residues in the CDR3. Trimming pared 5 bases from V and 0 bases from J, leaving 7 bases between. The CDR3 DNA follows: TGTGCCAGCAGTCGTACAATGAACACTGAAGCTTTCTTT. This translates into CASSRTMNTEAFF.

CDR3 sequence reads: CASRTGGNFLGELFF. The DNA of the CDR3 is TGTGCCAGCAGGACCGGGGGGAATTTTTTAGGGGAGCTGTTTTTT. This chain joins TRBV2 and TRBJ2-2, with 7 bases matching TRBD2. The CDR3 totals 15 residues. Trimming at V came to 6 bases and at J to 8 bases, leaving 12 bases not matched to a gene. Germline-derived CDR1 and CDR2 are SNHLY and FYNNEI.

The chain has TRBV2 and TRBJ1-4; no firm D call. V lost 7 bases and J 8 bases, leaving 11 bases between the germline ends. The length of the CDR3 is 12 residues. Germline CDR1 is SNHLY and CDR2 is FYNNEI. Written as DNA, the CDR3 is TGTGCCAGCATCCTAAGTGGCGAAAAACTGTTTTTT. Residues: CASILSGEKLFF.

A note on this clone: This specimen includes other DNA sequences encoding the same CDR3. The V and J genes are TRBV5-4 and TRBJ2-1; weak D call: TRBD2 (5 bases). This CDR3 comprises 16 residues. V lost 4 bases to trimming and J lost 0 bases, with 14 bases between them. Per germline, CDR1 SGHNT and CDR2 YYREEE (reference sequence). In DNA form, the CDR3 reads TGTGCCAGCAGCCGAGGAGGCGGTAGCTCCTACAATGAGCAGTTCTTC. It encodes CASSRGGGSSYNEQFF.

V gene TRBV5-5 combines with J gene TRBJ1-1; the D is unclear. The CDR3 is 13 amino acids. Germline CDR1 and CDR2: SGHKS and YYEKEE (reference sequence). V lost 0 bases and J 3 bases, leaving 6 bases between the germline ends. This CDR3 is CASSLVADTEAFF. The CDR3 DNA is TGTGCCAGCAGCTTGGTCGCAGACACTGAAGCTTTCTTT.

The chain carries TRBV10-3 and TRBJ1-3; possibly TRBD1 for D (5 bases). This CDR3 comprises 15 residues. The germline V gene has CDR1 ENHRY and CDR2 SYGVKD. The ends were cut back, 5 bases at V and 0 bases at J, with 11 bases in the middle. CDR3 residues: CAISKTDYSGNTIYF. The CDR3 region has the DNA TGTGCCATCAGTAAGACAGACTACTCTGGAAACACCATATATTTT.

The chain joins TRBV29-1 to TRBJ1-2, with TRBD1 matching 7 bases. Germline CDR1 is SQVTM and CDR2 is ANQGSEA. The ends lost 6 bases at V and 0 bases at J; junction bases unmatched: 4. There are 13 residues in the CDR3. The CDR3 is CSVPGTANYGYTF. CDR3 coding DNA: TGCAGCGTGCCCGGGACAGCTAACTATGGCTACACCTTC.

This clone was seen a few times. The chain joins TRBV9 to TRBJ1-1; TRBD1 is a possible D gene (6 bases). The germline V gene has CDR1 SGDLS and CDR2 YYNGEE. The CDR3 is 14 residues long. Trimming shortened V by 0 bases and J by 5 bases, and 11 bases separated the two germline ends. CDR3 sequence: CASSVGWGRTEAFF. The CDR3, as DNA: TGTGCCAGCAGCGTAGGTTGGGGGCGGACTGAAGCTTTCTTT.

The chain links TRBV19 to TRBJ2-7; D unresolved. The CDR3 runs to 13 residues. The germline gives CDR1 LNHDA, CDR2 SQIVND (reference sequence). Trimming pared 4 bases from V and 3 bases from J, leaving 10 bases between. CDR3 sequence: CASSTGRYYEQYF. CDR3 in DNA: TGTGCCAGTAGTACCGGACGATACTACGAGCAGTACTTC.

The chain links TRBV30 to TRBJ1-6; 7 nucleotides line up with TRBD1. The CDR3 contains 13 residues. The germline CDR1 and CDR2 sequences are GTSNPN and SVGIG (reference sequence). Trimming at V came to 6 bases and at J to 7 bases, leaving 6 bases not matched to a gene. CDR3 bases: TGTGCCTGCCAAGGGGACAGCAATTCACCCCTCCACTTT. Protein sequence: CACQGDSNSPLHF.

For this clone: Within the sample, other DNA sequences also encode this same CDR3. The V gene is TRBV18, the J gene TRBJ1-5; D is ambiguous. Trimming removed 3 bases at V and 4 bases at J, with 7 bases between. CDR1 and CDR2 (germline): KGHSH, LQKENI. The CDR3 is made up of 13 amino acids. CDR3 bases: TGTGCCAGCTCACCGGGTCAAAATCAGCCCCAGCATTTT. Its protein is CASSPGQNQPQHF.

This chain joins TRBV5-1 and TRBJ2-2, with 9 bases lining up with TRBD1. The length of the CDR3 is 15 residues. The germline V gene encodes CDR1 SGHRS and CDR2 YFSETQ. Trimming took 6 bases from V and 4 from J; bases not matched to a gene: 7. CDR3 bases: TGCGCCAGCACCCCCGGGACAGGGCGCACCGGGGAGCTGTTTTTT. Residues: CASTPGTGRTGELFF.

The gene calls are TRBV6-5 and TRBJ2-4, with TRBD1 as a possible D gene (6 bases). V was shortened by 4 bases and J by 9 bases, with 19 bases between the two germline ends. The CDR3 spans 15 residues. Germline V gene sequence: CDR1 MNHEY, CDR2 SVGAGI. Here the CDR3 DNA reads TGTGCCAGCAGTTCCTGCTGGGACACCGTTTGCATTCAGTACTTC. Translated, it gives CASSSCWDTVCIQYF.